These 29 T cell receptor beta chains share one sample of origin, sequenced in a study of cytomegalovirus exposure and HLA in healthy donors. Primers for the PCR totalled 60 Vbeta and 13 Jbeta. Clones were sequenced by immunoSEQ multiplex PCR, and TCRdb holds only the in-frame ones, with some missing. This sample yields about 150,000 clones, of which roughly 77% are seen a single time; about 8.3% belongs to the top ten. Sequencing input: PBMCs. The receptor set was obtained from a man younger than 40 in good health and CMV-seropositive.

The rearrangement joins TRBV9 to TRBJ1-1; D not resolved. CDR1 and CDR2 from the germline V gene are SGDLS and YYNGEE. The CDR3 sequence is 15 residues long. The V gene lost 4 bases and the J gene lost 3 bases, with 16 bases spanning the gap. CDR3 sequence (DNA): TGTGCCAGCAGCCCCACGAGCGGACCGGACACTGAAGCTTTCTTT. Its protein product is CASSPTSGPDTEAFF. Filled out from reference TRBV9 and TRBJ1-1, the complete variable domain reads DSGVTQTPKHLITATGQRVTLRCSPRSGDLSVYWYQQSLDQGLQFLIQYYNGEERAKGNILERFSAQQFPDLHSELNLSSLELGDSALYFCASSPTSGPDTEAFFGQGTRLTVV.

The DNA of the CDR3 is TGTGCCAGCAGCTTGAAGGGGGCATCTAATGAAAAACTGTTTTTT. Protein: CASSLKGASNEKLFF. The chain carries TRBV7-9 and TRBJ1-4; 7 nucleotides align to TRBD1. This CDR3 comprises 15 residues. V lost 3 bases and J lost 3; bases outside the gene matches: 4. Germline CDR1 and CDR2: SEHNR and FQNEAQ (reference sequence).

The rearrangement links TRBV5-1 to TRBJ2-7; 10 bases match TRBD1. The J segment lost 7 bases and the V segment lost 3 bases, leaving 7 bases of the junction unmatched. The germline gives CDR1 SGHRS, CDR2 YFSETQ. This CDR3 contains 14 residues. CDR3 nucleotides: TGCGCCAGCAGCTCGGGACAGGGGCAGAGTGAGCAGTACTTC. Translated, it gives CASSSGQGQSEQYF.

The chain has TRBV30 and TRBJ1-5; 8 nucleotides agree with TRBD1. Looked up from germline, CDR1 is GTSNPN and CDR2 is SVGIG (reference sequence). V lost 3 bases to trimming and J lost 7 bases; unmatched junction nucleotides: 8. The CDR3 covers 14 residues. CDR3 sequence: CAWSIDRGGQPQHF. The DNA for the CDR3 is TGTGCCTGGAGCATTGACAGGGGCGGACAGCCCCAGCATTTT. The variable domain in full, with the rest retrieved from reference TRBV30 and TRBJ1-5, is SQTIHQWPATLVQPVGSPLSLECTVEGTSNPNLYWYRQAAGRGLQLLFYSVGIGQISSEVPQNLSASRPQDRQFILSSKKLLLSDSGFYLCAWSIDRGGQPQHFGDGTRLSIL.

The chain couples TRBV28 to TRBJ2-5, with a possible D match to TRBD1 (5 bases). V lost 5 bases and J lost 5, with 15 bases in between. Germline loops: CDR1 MDHEN, CDR2 SYDVKM. The CDR3 consists of 14 residues. CDR3 loop: CASSPTTVVETQYF. CDR3 DNA sequence: TGTGCCAGCAGTCCTACGACAGTTGTCGAGACCCAGTACTTC.

The rearrangement uses TRBV9 and TRBJ2-5, with 8 bases fitting TRBD2. Unmatched junction bases numbered 11, after V lost 5 bases and J lost 2 bases. The CDR3 is 16 residues long. Germline lookup yields CDR1 SGDLS and CDR2 YYNGEE. The CDR3 DNA reads as TGTGCCAGCAGTACCGGGGTAGCGGGACGACAAGAGACCCAGTACTTC. Translation gives CASSTGVAGRQETQYF.

This clone was seen a few times. CDR3 residues: CAWTYYRGTDTQYF. CDR3 sequence (DNA): TGTGCCTGGACCTATTACCGGGGGACAGATACGCAGTATTTT. The rearrangement joins TRBV30 to TRBJ2-3; weak D call: TRBD2 (6 bases). Germline values: CDR1 GTSNPN, CDR2 SVGIG (reference sequence). The CDR3 totals 14 residues. V shed 4 bases and J shed 3 bases, with 14 bases lying between them.

This chain links TRBV5-5 with TRBJ1-1; a weak D match, TRBD1 (5 bases). V was pared by 0 bases and J by 4 bases, with 10 bases between. Germline V gene sequence: CDR1 SGHKS, CDR2 YYEKEE (reference sequence). The CDR3 covers 14 residues. The CDR3 DNA is TGTGCCAGCAGCTTGGTGGGGCATGGCACTGAAGCTTTCTTT. This gives the protein CASSLVGHGTEAFF.

This clone was seen a handful of times. The CDR3 coding sequence is TGCGCCAGCAGCCAAAACTCGCCTTCCTACAATGAGCAGTTCTTC. It codes for CASSQNSPSYNEQFF. This chain links TRBV4-3 with TRBJ2-1, with D hard to call. The CDR3 totals 15 residues. Trimming took off 2 bases at V and 1 base at J, with 9 bases between the two ends. Germline CDR1 is LGHNA and CDR2 is YSLEER.

The genes are TRBV4-2 and TRBJ1-2, with a weak D call TRBD1 (6 bases). Trimming removed 0 bases at V and 0 bases at J, with 14 bases between. CDR1 and CDR2 from the germline V gene are LGHNA and YNFKEQ. The CDR3 is made up of 17 amino acids. This CDR3 is CASSQEDLQGTNYGYTF. CDR3 bases: TGTGCCAGCAGCCAAGAAGACCTACAGGGCACTAACTATGGCTACACCTTC.

This chain connects TRBV6-5 to TRBJ1-6, with D possibly TRBD1 on 5 matching bases. The V end lost 0 bases, the J end lost 4 bases, and 7 bases lay between the germline ends. Germline CDR1 MNHEY, CDR2 SVGAGI. This CDR3 has 15 residues. For the CDR3, the DNA is TGTGCCAGCAGTTACTCAACAGGATATAATTCACCCCTCCACTTT. Translated: CASSYSTGYNSPLHF.

This clone was seen more than once but under ten times. CDR3 DNA sequence: TGTGCCAGCAGCTTAACGTTAGCGGCGAACACCGGGGAGCTGTTTTTT. Protein sequence: CASSLTLAANTGELFF. The J gene is TRBJ2-2, the V gene TRBV7-3, with D perhaps matching TRBD2 (6 bases). The CDR3 sequence is 16 residues long. The V end was cut by 0 bases, the J end by 0 bases, with 8 bases between. The V gene's germline CDR1 is SGHTA and CDR2 FQGTGA.

The genes are TRBV28 and TRBJ2-7; 10 nucleotides match TRBD1. CDR1 and CDR2 from the germline V gene are MDHEN and SYDVKM. The V and J ends lost 6 bases and 2 bases, in that order; junction bases with no gene match: 7. CDR3 length equals 15 residues. The CDR3 nucleotides are TGTGCCAGCAGGGGGAAGACAGGGGGCCCCTACGAGCAGTACTTC. Amino acids: CASRGKTGGPYEQYF.

The rearrangement joins TRBV11-3 to TRBJ1-1; 7 positions match TRBD1. The CDR3 loop spans 13 amino acids. CDR1 is SGHNT and CDR2 is YENEEA in the germline V gene. J was trimmed by 10 bases and V by 1 base; bases with no gene match: 6. As DNA, the CDR3 is TGTGCCAGCAGCTTAGCCGCACAGGGGAGAGCTTTCTTT. It specifies CASSLAAQGRAFF.

The chain combines TRBV18 with TRBJ2-2; 8 bases agree with TRBD2. This CDR3 region has 16 residues. In germline, CDR1 is KGHSH, CDR2 LQKENI. Trimming cost V 4 bases and J 2 bases; bases outside gene matches: 6. The CDR3 spells CASSQAGVSNTGELFF. CDR3 nucleotide sequence: TGTGCCAGCTCACAAGCGGGAGTGTCCAACACCGGGGAGCTGTTTTTT.

This clone appeared a single time. The chain employs TRBV18 and TRBJ2-7, with 8 nucleotides matching TRBD1. J lost 0 bases, V lost 1 base, and 5 bases had no gene match. CDR1 KGHSH and CDR2 LQKENI come from the germline V gene. The CDR3 has 16 residues. The DNA for the CDR3 is TGTGCCAGCTCACCACTACCGGGACAGGACTCCTACGAGCAGTACTTC. The encoded protein is CASSPLPGQDSYEQYF.

The J gene is TRBJ2-1, the V gene TRBV6-5; 11 bases agree with TRBD2. Germline CDR1 is MNHEY and CDR2 is SVGAGI. The trim removed 6 bases at V and 6 bases at J, leaving 7 bases unmatched. This CDR3 region has 15 residues. CDR3 region: CASSPTSGSSNEQFF. In nucleotides, the CDR3 is TGTGCCAGCAGCCCCACTAGCGGGAGTTCCAATGAGCAGTTCTTC.

The J gene is TRBJ2-3, the V gene TRBV9, with TRBD2 matching over 10 bases. The CDR3 spans 19 residues. In germline, CDR1 is SGDLS, CDR2 YYNGEE. The ends lost 4 bases at V and 6 bases at J; junction bases unmatched: 20. As DNA, the CDR3 is TGTGCCAGCAGCTCCCCGCTACTTGGTACGGGACTAGCGCGTGATACGCAGTATTTT. This translates into CASSSPLLGTGLARDTQYF.

This clone was detected only once. V gene TRBV9 combines with J gene TRBJ2-3, with TRBD2 matching 9 bases. Germline CDR1 and CDR2: SGDLS and YYNGEE. CDR3 length: 16 residues. V was clipped by 3 bases and J by 1 base; unmatched bases: 6. CDR3 nucleotide sequence: TGTGCCAGCAGCGCCCAGACTAGCGGAGGCACAGATACGCAGTATTTT. It is translated as CASSAQTSGGTDTQYF.

J is TRBJ2-7 and V is TRBV11-3; D not certain. Trimming stripped 0 bases from V and 0 bases from J, with 9 bases between. There are 15 residues in the CDR3. Germline V gene data show CDR1 as SGHNT and CDR2 as YENEEA. The chain's CDR3 is CASSLEAGSSYEQYF. As DNA, the CDR3 is TGTGCCAGCAGCTTAGAGGCAGGTAGCTCCTACGAGCAGTACTTC.

The sample holds one count of this clone. The V gene is TRBV6-1, the J gene TRBJ1-2, with 7 bases matching TRBD1. The CDR3 sequence is 15 residues long. CDR1 MNHNS and CDR2 SASEGT come from the germline V gene. Trimming cost V 6 bases and J 7 bases; bases outside gene matches: 14. CDR3 in DNA: TGTGCCAGCAGGGAGCAGGGGGAAATATCTGGTGGCTACACCTTC. Translating gives CASREQGEISGGYTF.

The rearrangement uses TRBV9 and TRBJ2-7, with a weak D call TRBD2 (6 bases). The CDR3 covers 15 residues. Trimming pared 0 bases from V and 0 bases from J, leaving 10 bases between. CDR1 and CDR2 from the germline V gene are SGDLS and YYNGEE. The CDR3 is CASSVEEGSSYEQYF. The CDR3 region has the DNA TGTGCCAGCAGCGTAGAGGAGGGCAGCTCCTACGAGCAGTACTTC.

V usage is TRBV11-2 and J usage is TRBJ2-3, with 11 bases lining up with TRBD2. V was clipped by 3 bases and J by 5 bases; unmatched bases: 13. Germline lookup yields CDR1 SGHAT and CDR2 FQNNGV. This CDR3 comprises 18 residues. The CDR3: CASSFPGGSGRAIDTQYF. The CDR3 coding sequence is TGTGCCAGCAGCTTCCCCGGGGGTAGCGGGAGGGCCATAGATACGCAGTATTTT.

The chain recombines TRBV4-3 with TRBJ2-3, with TRBD1 matching over 7 bases. This CDR3 comprises 15 residues. Germline V CDR1 and CDR2: LGHNA, YSLEER. J lost 4 bases, V lost 4 bases, and 8 bases had no gene match. The CDR3 region has the DNA TGCGCCAGCAGCCCTCAACGGACAGGAGCAGATACGCAGTATTTT. Translated: CASSPQRTGADTQYF.

The chain recombines TRBV6-5 with TRBJ1-1; maybe TRBD1 (5 bases). This CDR3 spans 13 amino acids. V was trimmed by 7 bases and J by 1 base, leaving 10 bases between them. Germline V lookup: CDR1 MNHEY, CDR2 SVGAGI. CDR3 sequence reads: CASKETANTEAFF. The CDR3 nucleotides are TGTGCCAGCAAAGAGACAGCGAACACTGAAGCTTTCTTT.

CDR3 loop: CASSLGLNGETQYF. DNA for the CDR3: TGCGCCAGCAGCTTGGGTCTAAACGGAGAGACCCAGTACTTC. This rearrangement joins TRBV5-1 to TRBJ2-5; D gene ambiguous. From germline, CDR1 is SGHRS and CDR2 YFSETQ. This CDR3 has 14 amino acids. V was shortened by 0 bases and J by 4 bases, with 10 bases between the two germline ends.

This clone was recorded once. The chain links TRBV27 to TRBJ2-5; the match to TRBD1 covers 7 bases. The V gene's germline CDR1 is MNHEY and CDR2 SMNVEV (reference sequence). CDR3 size: 13 residues. Losses at the gene ends were 8 bases for V and 4 bases for J; bases not matched to a gene: 7. This chain's CDR3 is CASSTGKAETQYF. The CDR3 DNA sequence: TGTGCCAGCTCGACAGGGAAGGCAGAGACCCAGTACTTC.

The J gene is TRBJ2-2, the V gene TRBV10-3; the D gene is possibly TRBD2 (5 bases). The ends were cut back, 6 bases at V and 8 bases at J, with 7 bases in the middle. The CDR3 totals 11 residues. The germline CDR1 and CDR2 sequences are ENHRY and SYGVKD. Written as DNA, the CDR3 is TGTGCCATCAGGACTAAAGGGGAGCTGTTTTTT. It specifies CAIRTKGELFF.

J is TRBJ2-3 and V is TRBV19; 10 bases are shared with TRBD2. V trimming: 3 bases; J trimming: 3 bases; junction bases outside the gene matches: 3. The CDR3 sequence is 15 residues long. Germline V gene sequence: CDR1 LNHDA, CDR2 SQIVND (reference sequence). CDR3 coding DNA: TGTGCCAGTAGTATCGGGACTAGCGCGACAGATACGCAGTATTTT. This encodes CASSIGTSATDTQYF.